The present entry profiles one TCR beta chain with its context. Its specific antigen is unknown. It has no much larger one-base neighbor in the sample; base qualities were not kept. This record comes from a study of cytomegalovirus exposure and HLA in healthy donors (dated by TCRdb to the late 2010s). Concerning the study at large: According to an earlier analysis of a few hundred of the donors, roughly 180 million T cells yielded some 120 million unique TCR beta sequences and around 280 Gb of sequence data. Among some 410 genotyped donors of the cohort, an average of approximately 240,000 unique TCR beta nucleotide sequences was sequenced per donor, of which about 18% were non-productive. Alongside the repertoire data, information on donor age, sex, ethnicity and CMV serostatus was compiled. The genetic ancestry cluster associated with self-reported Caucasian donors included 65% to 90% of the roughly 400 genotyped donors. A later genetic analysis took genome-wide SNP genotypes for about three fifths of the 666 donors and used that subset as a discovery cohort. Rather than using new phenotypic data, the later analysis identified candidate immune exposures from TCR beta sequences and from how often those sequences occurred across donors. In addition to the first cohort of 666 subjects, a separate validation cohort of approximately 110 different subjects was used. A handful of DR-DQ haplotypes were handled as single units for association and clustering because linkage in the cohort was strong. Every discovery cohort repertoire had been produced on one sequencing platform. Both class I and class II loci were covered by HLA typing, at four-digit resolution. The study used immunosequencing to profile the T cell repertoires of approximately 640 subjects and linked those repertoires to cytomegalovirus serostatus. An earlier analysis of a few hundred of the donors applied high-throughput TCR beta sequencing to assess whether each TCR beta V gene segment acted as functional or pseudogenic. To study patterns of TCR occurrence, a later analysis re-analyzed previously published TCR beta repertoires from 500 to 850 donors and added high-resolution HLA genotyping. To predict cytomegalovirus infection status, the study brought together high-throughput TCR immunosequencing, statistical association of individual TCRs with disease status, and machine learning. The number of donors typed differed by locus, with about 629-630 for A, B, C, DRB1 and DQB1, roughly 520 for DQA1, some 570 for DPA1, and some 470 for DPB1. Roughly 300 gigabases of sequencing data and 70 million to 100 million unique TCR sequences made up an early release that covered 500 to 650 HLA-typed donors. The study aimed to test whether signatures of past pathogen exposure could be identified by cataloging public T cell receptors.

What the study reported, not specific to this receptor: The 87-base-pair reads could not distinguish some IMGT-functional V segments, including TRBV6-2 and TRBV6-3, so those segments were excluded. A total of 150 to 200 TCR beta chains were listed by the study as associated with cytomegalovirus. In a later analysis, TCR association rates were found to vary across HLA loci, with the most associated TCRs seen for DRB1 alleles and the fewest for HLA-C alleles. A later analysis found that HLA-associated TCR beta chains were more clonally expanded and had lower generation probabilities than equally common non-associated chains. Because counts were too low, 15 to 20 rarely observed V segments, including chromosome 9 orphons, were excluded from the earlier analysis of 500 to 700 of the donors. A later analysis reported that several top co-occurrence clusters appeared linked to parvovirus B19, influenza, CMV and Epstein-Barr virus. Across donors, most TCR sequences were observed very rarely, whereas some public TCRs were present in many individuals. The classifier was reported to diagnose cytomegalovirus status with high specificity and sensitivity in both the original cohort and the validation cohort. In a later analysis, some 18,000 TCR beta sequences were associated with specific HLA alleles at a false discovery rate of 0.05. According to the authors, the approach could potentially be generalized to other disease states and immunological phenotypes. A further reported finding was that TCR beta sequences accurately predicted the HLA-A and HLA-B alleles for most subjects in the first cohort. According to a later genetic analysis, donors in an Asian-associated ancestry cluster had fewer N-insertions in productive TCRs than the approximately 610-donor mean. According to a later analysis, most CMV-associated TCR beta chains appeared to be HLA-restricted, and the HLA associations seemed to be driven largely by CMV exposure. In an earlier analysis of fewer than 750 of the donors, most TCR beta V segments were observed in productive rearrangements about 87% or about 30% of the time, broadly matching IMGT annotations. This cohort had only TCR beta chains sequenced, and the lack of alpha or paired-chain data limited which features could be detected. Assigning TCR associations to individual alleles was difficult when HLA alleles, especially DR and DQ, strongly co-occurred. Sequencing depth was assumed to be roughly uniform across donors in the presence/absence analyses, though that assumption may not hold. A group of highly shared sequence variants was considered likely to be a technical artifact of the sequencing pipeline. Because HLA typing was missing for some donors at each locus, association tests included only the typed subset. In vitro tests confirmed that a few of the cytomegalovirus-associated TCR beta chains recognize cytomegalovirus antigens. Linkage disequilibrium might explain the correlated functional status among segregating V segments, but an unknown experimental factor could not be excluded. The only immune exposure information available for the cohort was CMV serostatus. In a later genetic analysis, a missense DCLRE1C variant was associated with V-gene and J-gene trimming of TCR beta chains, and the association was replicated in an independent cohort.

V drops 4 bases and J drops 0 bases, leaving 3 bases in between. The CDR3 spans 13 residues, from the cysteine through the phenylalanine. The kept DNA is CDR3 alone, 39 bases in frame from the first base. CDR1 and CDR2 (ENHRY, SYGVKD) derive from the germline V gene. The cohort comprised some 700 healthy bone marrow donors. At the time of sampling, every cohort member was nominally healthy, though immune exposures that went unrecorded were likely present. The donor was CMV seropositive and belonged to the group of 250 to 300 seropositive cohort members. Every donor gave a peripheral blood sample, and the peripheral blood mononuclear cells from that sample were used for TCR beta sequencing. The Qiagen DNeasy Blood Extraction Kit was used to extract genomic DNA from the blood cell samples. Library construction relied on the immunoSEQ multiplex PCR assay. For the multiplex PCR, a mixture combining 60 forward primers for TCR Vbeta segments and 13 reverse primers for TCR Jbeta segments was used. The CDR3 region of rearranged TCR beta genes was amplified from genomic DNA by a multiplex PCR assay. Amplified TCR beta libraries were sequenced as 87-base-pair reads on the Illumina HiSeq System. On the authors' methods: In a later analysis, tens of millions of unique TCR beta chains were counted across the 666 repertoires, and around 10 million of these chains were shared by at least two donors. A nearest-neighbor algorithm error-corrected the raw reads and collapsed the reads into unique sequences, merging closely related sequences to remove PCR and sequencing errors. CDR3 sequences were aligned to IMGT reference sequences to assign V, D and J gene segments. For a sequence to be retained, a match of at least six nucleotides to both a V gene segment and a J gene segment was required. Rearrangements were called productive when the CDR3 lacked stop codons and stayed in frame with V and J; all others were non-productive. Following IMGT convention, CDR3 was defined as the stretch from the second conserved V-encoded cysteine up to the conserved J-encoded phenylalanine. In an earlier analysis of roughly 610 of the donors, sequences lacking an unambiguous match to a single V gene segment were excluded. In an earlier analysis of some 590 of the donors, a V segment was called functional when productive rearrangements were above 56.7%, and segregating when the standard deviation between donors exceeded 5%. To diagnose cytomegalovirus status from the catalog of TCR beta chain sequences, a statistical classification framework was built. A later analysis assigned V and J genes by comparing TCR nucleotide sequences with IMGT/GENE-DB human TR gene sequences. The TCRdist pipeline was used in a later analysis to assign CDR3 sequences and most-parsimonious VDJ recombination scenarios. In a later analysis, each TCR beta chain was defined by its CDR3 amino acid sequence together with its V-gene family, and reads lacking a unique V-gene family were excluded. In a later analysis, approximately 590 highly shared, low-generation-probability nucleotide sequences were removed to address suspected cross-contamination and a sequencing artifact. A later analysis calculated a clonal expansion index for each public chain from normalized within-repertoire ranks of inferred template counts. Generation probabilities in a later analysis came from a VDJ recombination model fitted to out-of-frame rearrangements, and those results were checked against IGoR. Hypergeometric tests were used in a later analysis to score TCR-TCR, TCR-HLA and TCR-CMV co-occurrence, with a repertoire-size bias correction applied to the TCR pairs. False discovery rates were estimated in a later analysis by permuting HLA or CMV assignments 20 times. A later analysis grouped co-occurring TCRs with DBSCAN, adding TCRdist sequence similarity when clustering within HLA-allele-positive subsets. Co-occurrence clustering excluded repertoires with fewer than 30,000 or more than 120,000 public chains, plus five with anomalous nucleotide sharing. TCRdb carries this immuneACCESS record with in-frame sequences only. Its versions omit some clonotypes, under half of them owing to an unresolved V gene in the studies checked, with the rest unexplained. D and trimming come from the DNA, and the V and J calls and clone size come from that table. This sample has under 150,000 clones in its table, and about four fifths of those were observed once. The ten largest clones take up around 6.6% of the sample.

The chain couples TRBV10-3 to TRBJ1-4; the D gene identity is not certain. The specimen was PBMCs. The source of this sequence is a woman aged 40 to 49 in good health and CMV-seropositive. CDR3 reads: CAISAATNEKLFF. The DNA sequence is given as TGTGCCATCAGTGCCGCAACTAATGAAAAACTGTTTTTT.